The clone carrying this T cell receptor (beta chain) showed up just once. MiXCR, run by TCRdb on the RT-PCR reads, gives a single entry per CDR3 protein. The sample contains around 700,000 distinct CDR3 sequences, 13% to 15% of which appear only once. V was pared by 3 bases and J by 2 bases, with 11 bases between. Germline loops: CDR1 DFQATT, CDR2 SNEGSKA (reference sequence). This CDR3 is 13 amino acids long. The origin of this receptor is a female donor in good health, serving as a healthy control. Sequencing used memory CD4+ T cells from blood. V gene TRBV20-1 combines with J gene TRBJ2-7, with TRBD2 as a possible D gene (5 bases). This chain's CDR3 is CSASKQEAYEQYF. CDR3 nucleotide sequence: TGCAGTGCTAGTAAGCAGGAGGCCTACGAGCAGTACTTC.